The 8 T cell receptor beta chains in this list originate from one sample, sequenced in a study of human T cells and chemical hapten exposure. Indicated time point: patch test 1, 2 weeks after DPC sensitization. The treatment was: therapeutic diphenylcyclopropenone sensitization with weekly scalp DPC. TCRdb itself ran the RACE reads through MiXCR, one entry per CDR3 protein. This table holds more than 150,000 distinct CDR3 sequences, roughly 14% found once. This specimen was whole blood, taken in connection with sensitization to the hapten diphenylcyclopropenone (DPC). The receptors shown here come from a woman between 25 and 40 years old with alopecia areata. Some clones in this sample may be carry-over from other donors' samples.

CDR3 sequence reads: CASSLSRREGEAFF. Written as DNA, the CDR3 is TGTGCCAGCAGTTTATCGCGGAGGGAAGGTGAAGCTTTCTTT. The chain carries TRBV27 and TRBJ1-1; D is uncertain. CDR1 and CDR2 (germline): MNHEY, SMNVEV (reference sequence). The ends were cut back, 0 bases at V and 7 bases at J, with 12 bases in the middle. CDR3 size: 14 residues.

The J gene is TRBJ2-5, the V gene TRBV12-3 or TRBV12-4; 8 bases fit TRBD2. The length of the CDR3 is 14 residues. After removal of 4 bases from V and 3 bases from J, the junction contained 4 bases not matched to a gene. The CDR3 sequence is CASSSNSGEETQYF. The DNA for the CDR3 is TGTGCCAGCAGTTCCAATAGCGGGGAAGAGACCCAGTACTTC.

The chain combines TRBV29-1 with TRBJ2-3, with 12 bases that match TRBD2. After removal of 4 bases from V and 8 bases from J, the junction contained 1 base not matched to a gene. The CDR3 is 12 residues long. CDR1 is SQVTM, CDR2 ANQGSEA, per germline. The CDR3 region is CSVGLAGATQYF. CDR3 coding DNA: TGCAGCGTTGGACTAGCGGGGGCTACGCAGTATTTT.

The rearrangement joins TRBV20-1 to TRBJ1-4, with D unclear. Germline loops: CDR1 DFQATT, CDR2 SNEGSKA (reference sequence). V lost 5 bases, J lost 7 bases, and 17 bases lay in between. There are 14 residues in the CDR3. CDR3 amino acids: CSAGSSSGSEKLFF. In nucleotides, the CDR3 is TGCAGTGCTGGATCGTCGTCCGGTAGTGAAAAACTGTTTTTT.

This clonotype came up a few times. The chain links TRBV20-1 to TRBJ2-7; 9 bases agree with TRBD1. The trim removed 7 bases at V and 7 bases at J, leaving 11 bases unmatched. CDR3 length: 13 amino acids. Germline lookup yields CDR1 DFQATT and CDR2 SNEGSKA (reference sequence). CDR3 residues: CSGRGQGLGEQYF. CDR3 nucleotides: TGCAGTGGCCGGGGACAGGGCTTGGGGGAGCAGTACTTC.

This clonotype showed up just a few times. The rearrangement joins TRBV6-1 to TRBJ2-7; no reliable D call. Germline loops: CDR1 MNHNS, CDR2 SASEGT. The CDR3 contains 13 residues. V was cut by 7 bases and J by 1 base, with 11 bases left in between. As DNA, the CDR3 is TGTGCCAGCACTAAAAGAGATTCCTACGAGCAGTACTTC. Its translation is CASTKRDSYEQYF.

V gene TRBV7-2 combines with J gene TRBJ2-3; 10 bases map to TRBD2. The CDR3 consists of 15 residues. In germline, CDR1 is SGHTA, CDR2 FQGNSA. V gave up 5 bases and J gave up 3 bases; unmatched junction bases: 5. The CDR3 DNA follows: TGTGCCAGCAGCATAAATAGCGGGGGGACAGATACGCAGTATTTT. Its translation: CASSINSGGTDTQYF.

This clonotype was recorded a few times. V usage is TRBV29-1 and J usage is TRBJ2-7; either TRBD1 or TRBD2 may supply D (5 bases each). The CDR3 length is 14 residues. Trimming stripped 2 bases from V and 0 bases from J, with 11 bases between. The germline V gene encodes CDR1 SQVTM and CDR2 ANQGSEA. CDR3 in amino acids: CSVEIAGSSYEQYF. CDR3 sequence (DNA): TGCAGCGTTGAAATTGCAGGGAGCTCCTACGAGCAGTACTTC.